This is a list of T cell receptor beta chains from one sample in a study of T cell changes during pregnancy in multiple sclerosis. Data came from immunoSEQ multiplex PCR; TCRdb stores just in-frame clones and leaves some out. The table includes around 35,000 clones, 85% to 95% detected once. The material sequenced was CD4+ T cells from peripheral blood mononuclear cells, taken in the third trimester of pregnancy. Receptor source: a female donor in good health, enrolled as a control in a pregnancy study. Each CDR3 is given with its conserved first and last residue.

v_gene	CDR3aa
TRBV7-2	CASSSRQDSHEQYF
TRBV28	CASSPDRAYEQYF
TRBV10-3	CAIRSSTDTQYF
TRBV7-9	CASSLEGSTEAFF
TRBV5-1	CASSHTGISGNTIYF
TRBV7-2	CASSPRLALETQYF
TRBV6-6	CASSYRDTPENIQYF
TRBV19	CASSIGQGRFSGANVLTF
TRBV18	CASSTGLNTEAFF
TRBV6-1	CASSVGLAGGTDTQYF
TRBV5-1	CASSLVLVGAVRLFF
TRBV7-2	CASSPEGALQETQYF
TRBV29-1	CSVLHRGQGARGTQYF
TRBV11-2	CASSLGLAGVYEQYF
TRBV7-3	CASSLTGQAGGYTF
TRBV5-1	CASSLGGTSGYEQYF
TRBV4-2	CASSQGWARGGYTF
TRBV9	CASSPSPGSHTGELFF
TRBV14	CASSQEWAGEDRFTYEQYF
TRBV5-6	CASSPDRGHEQYF
TRBV7-8	CASSLRRGWSLYNEQFF
TRBV30	CAWTRGGGANSPLHF
TRBV9	CASSVDGRSGYTF
TRBV10-3	CAISVGQGNQPQHF
TRBV7-9	CASSSGGMNGYTF
TRBV4-3	CASSLSGTGDTEAFF
TRBV7-3	CASSRQGGGQRQFF
TRBV19	CASKPGKQENQPQHF
TRBV4-2	CASSQDWGDEQYF
TRBV27	CASRFGQGYGYTF
TRBV4-3	CASSQEDGRGETQYF
TRBV5-1	CASTRERGASGEQFF
TRBV18	CASGGLTGDYGYTF
TRBV6-6	CASSDRQIYYGYTF
TRBV7-8	CASSPGGTSGYEQYF